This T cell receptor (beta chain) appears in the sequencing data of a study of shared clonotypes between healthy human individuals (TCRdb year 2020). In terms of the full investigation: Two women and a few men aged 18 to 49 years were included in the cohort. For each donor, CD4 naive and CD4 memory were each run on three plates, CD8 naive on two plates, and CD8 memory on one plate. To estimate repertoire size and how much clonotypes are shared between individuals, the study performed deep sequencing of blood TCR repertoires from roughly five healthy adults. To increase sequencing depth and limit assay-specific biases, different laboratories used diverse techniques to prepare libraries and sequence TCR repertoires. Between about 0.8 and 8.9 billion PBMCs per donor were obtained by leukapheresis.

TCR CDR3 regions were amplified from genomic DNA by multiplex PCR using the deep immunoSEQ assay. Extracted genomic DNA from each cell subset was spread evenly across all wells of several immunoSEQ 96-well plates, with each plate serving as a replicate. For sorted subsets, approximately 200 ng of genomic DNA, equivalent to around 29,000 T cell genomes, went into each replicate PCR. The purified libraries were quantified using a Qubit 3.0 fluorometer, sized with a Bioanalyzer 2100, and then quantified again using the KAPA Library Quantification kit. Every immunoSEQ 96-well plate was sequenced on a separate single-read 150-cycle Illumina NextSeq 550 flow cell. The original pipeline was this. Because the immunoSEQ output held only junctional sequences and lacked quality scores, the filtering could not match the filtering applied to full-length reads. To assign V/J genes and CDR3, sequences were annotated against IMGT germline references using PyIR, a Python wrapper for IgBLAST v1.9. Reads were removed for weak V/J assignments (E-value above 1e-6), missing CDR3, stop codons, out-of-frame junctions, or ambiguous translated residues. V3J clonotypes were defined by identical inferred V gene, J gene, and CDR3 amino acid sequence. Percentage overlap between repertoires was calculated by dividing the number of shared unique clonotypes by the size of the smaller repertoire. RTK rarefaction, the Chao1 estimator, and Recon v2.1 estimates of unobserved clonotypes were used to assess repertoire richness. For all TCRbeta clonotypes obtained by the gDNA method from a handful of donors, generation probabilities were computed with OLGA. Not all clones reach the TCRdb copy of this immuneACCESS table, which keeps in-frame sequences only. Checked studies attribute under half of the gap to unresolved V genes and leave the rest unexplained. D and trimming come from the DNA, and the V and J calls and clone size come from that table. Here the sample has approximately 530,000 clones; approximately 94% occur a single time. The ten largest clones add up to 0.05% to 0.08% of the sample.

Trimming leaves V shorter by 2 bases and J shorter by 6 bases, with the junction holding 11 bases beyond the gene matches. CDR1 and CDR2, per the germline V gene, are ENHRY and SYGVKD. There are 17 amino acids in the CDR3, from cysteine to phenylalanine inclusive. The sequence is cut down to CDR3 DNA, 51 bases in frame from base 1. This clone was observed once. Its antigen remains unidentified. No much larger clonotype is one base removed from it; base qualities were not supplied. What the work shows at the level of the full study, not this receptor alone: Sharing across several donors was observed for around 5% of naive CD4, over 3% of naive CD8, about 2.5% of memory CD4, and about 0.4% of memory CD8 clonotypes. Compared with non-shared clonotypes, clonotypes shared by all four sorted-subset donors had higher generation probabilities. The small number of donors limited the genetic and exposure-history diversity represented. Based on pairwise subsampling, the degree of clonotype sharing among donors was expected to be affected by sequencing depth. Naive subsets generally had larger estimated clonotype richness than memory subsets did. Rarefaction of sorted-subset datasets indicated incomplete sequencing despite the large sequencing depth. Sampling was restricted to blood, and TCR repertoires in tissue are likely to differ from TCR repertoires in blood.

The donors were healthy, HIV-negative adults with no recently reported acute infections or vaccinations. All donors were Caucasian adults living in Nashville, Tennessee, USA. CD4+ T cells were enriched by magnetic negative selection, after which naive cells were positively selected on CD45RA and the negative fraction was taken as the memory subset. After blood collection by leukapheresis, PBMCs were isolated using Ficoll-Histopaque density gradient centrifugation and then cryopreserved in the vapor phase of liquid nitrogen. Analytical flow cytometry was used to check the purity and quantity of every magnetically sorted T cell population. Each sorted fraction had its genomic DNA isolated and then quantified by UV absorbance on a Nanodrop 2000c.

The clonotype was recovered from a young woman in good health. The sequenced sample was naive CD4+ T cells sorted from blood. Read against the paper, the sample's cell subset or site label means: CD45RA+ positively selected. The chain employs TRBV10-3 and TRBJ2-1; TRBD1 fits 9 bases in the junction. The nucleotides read TGTGCCATCAGTGAGCCAAAGGGGACAGGGAGCCCCAATGAGCAGTTCTTC. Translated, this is CAISEPKGTGSPNEQFF.